This TCR beta chain was retrieved from a study of blood T cell repertoires in COVID-19. For the study at large: The United States, Italy and Spain supplied acute and convalescent COVID-19 samples. Nucleic acid was either cDNA or gDNA, and it came from T cells, B-cell-depleted T cells, or PBMCs.

The data were produced by immunoSEQ multiplex PCR, yet TCRdb's version contains in-frame clones alone and is incomplete. The sample contains over 150,000 clones, 70% to 90% of which appear only once. The sequenced material came from peripheral blood. The origin of this receptor is a man aged 55 to 69 with COVID-19, enrolled during active disease.

CDR3 sequence: CASSARGLEISSYNEQFF. CDR3 DNA sequence: TGTGCCAGCAGCGCCAGGGGGCTTGAAATAAGCTCCTACAATGAGCAGTTCTTC. This rearrangement joins TRBV9 to TRBJ2-1; TRBD1 matches 8 bases. This CDR3 is 18 amino acids long. The J segment lost 0 bases and the V segment lost 3 bases, leaving 11 bases of the junction unmatched. CDR1 SGDLS and CDR2 YYNGEE come from the germline V gene.